What follows are 31 T cell receptor beta chains derived from one specimen sequenced in a study of blood T cells in healthy people across ages. For the second PCR, which ran for about 7 to 11 cycles, a sample-barcoded 5' primer and a J-beta primer mix were used. MiXCR was run by TCRdb on the 5' RACE reads, yielding one entry per CDR3 protein. The table lists about 1.4 million distinct CDR3 sequences, around 59% of them singletons. Source material: blood. These receptors all come from a man between 18 and 29 years old in good health.

This clonotype was counted a few times. This chain connects TRBV6-4 to TRBJ2-3; D call uncertain. CDR3 length: 14 amino acids. Trimming left V 8 bases short and J 2 bases short, with 14 bases between. Germline CDR1 and CDR2: MRHNA and SNTAGT. The CDR3 protein is CASGEGPDTDTQYF. The DNA for the CDR3 is TGTGCCAGCGGGGAAGGACCGGACACAGATACGCAGTATTTT.

The rearrangement links TRBV6-2 or TRBV6-3 to TRBJ2-1; no reliable D call. CDR3 length: 13 amino acids. V gave up 4 bases and J gave up 7 bases, with 11 bases separating them. Per the germline V gene, CDR1 is MNHEY and CDR2 is SVGEGT. The CDR3 nucleotides are TGTGCCAGCAGTTTAGACCCGCAGAATGAGCAGTTCTTC. Its translation: CASSLDPQNEQFF.

This clonotype appeared a single time. The chain recombines TRBV29-1 with TRBJ1-2; the D gene is possibly TRBD1 (5 bases). This CDR3 is built from 13 residues. Germline V CDR1 and CDR2: SQVTM, ANQGSEA. Trimming removed 4 bases at V and 3 bases at J, with 12 bases between. DNA of the CDR3: TGCAGCGTTGTCGAGACAGAGGACTATGGCTACACCTTC. It yields the protein CSVVETEDYGYTF.

The V gene is TRBV15, the J gene TRBJ1-6, with TRBD1 matching over 11 bases. Germline V gene data show CDR1 as LNHNV and CDR2 as YYDKDF (reference sequence). V was pared by 5 bases and J by 10 bases, with 7 bases of the junction left unmatched. The CDR3 runs to 15 residues. DNA for the CDR3: TGTGCCACCAGCGGAAGGGACAGGGGGAACTCACCCCTCCACTTT. Its translation: CATSGRDRGNSPLHF.

This chain uses TRBV3-1 with TRBJ1-2; D might be TRBD1 (6 bases). In germline, CDR1 is LGHDT, CDR2 YNNKEL (reference sequence). Between the trimmed V and J ends, which lost 1 base and 4 bases, there was a span of 16 bases. The CDR3 sequence is 16 residues long. CDR3 nucleotide sequence: TGTGCCAGCAGCCAAGGATTAGGGGGGGAAGGCTATGGCTACACCTTC. Its protein product is CASSQGLGGEGYGYTF.

This chain joins TRBV4-3 and TRBJ2-4; D might be TRBD1 or TRBD2, each matching 6 bases. Germline V gene data show CDR1 as LGHNA and CDR2 as YSLEER. V was shortened by 0 bases and J by 11 bases, with 17 bases between the two germline ends. The CDR3 covers 15 residues. The DNA for the CDR3 is TGCGCCAGCAGCCAAGAACTGACTAGTGGGGGCGTTCAGTACTTC. Its translation: CASSQELTSGGVQYF.

The V and J genes are TRBV11-2 and TRBJ2-7, with D unresolved. This CDR3 has 14 amino acids. The V gene's germline CDR1 is SGHAT and CDR2 FQNNGV. The ends were cut back, 4 bases at V and 2 bases at J, with 12 bases in the middle. CDR3 coding DNA: TGTGCCAGCAGCTCCATCCCTAGACCCTACGAGCAGTACTTC. It is translated as CASSSIPRPYEQYF.

This rearrangement joins TRBV29-1 to TRBJ2-3, with 9 bases that match TRBD2. J gave up 4 bases and V 7 bases, and 9 bases lay outside the gene matches. From germline, CDR1 is SQVTM and CDR2 ANQGSEA. The CDR3 sequence is 14 residues long. CDR3 DNA sequence: TGCAGCGATTCGGGCGGGGGGGCTGCAGATACGCAGTATTTT. As protein: CSDSGGGAADTQYF.

In this sample, this clonotype turned up once. The chain employs TRBV3-1 and TRBJ2-1; D uncertain. The CDR3 contains 12 residues. V lost 0 bases and J lost 8, with 5 bases in between. CDR1 and CDR2 (germline): LGHDT, YNNKEL (reference sequence). CDR3 sequence (DNA): TGTGCCAGCAGCCAAGATCCCTATGAGCAGTTCTTC. It encodes CASSQDPYEQFF.

The V gene is TRBV10-3, the J gene TRBJ2-1, with D maybe TRBD2 (6 bases). The J call may be mistaken, given a closer DNA end match to TRBJ2-7. The CDR3 has 17 amino acids. Looked up from germline, CDR1 is ENHRY and CDR2 is SYGVKD. The CDR3 DNA reads as TGTGCCATCAGTGAGTCCGGGAGCGGAAGCTCCTACAATGAGCAGTACTTC. It codes for CAISESGSGSSYNEQYF.

This clonotype appeared a few times. This sequence joins TRBV20-1 and TRBJ2-6, with 7 nucleotides matching TRBD2. In germline, CDR1 is DFQATT, CDR2 SNEGSKA (reference sequence). Trimming removed 5 bases from V and 0 bases from J; junction bases left unmatched: 16. The CDR3 contains 19 residues. This chain's CDR3 is CSAFNPQQGDYSGANVLTF. As DNA, the CDR3 is TGCAGTGCTTTTAACCCGCAGCAAGGGGACTACTCTGGGGCCAACGTCCTGACTTTC.

The chain carries TRBV28 and TRBJ2-5; 7 bases fit TRBD1. The better agreement between TRBJ2-7 and the DNA end casts doubt on the J call. The CDR3 is made up of 17 amino acids. The germline gives CDR1 MDHEN, CDR2 SYDVKM. The CDR3 reads CASSFSYRGPTGYEQYF. CDR3 in DNA: TGTGCCAGCAGTTTCAGTTACAGGGGACCTACCGGATACGAGCAGTACTTC.

The chain has TRBV5-1 and TRBJ2-3; TRBD1 aligns across 7 bases. The CDR3 length is 15 residues. The germline V gene encodes CDR1 SGHRS and CDR2 YFSETQ. Trimming cost V 7 bases and J 4 bases; bases outside gene matches: 12. CDR3 residues: CASSTGDYLADTQYF. The CDR3, as DNA: TGCGCCAGCTCAACAGGGGATTACCTCGCAGATACGCAGTATTTT.

V is TRBV27 and J is TRBJ2-1, with D tentatively TRBD1 (5 bases). Trimming took off 3 bases at V and 0 bases at J, with 24 bases between the two ends. CDR1 is MNHEY and CDR2 is SMNVEV in the germline V gene (reference sequence). The CDR3 extends over 20 amino acids. Here the CDR3 reads CASSFRAGSSLVVSYNEQFF. For the CDR3, the DNA is TGTGCCAGCAGTTTCAGGGCAGGCAGTAGCCTCGTCGTCTCCTACAATGAGCAGTTCTTC.

The chain uses TRBV6-5 and TRBJ2-3; D possibly corresponds to TRBD2 (5 bases). The CDR3 is 13 amino acids. Germline values: CDR1 MNHEY, CDR2 SVGAGI. Trimming took off 8 bases at V and 1 base at J, with 10 bases between the two ends. CDR3 in amino acids: CASQTEGTDTQYF. The DNA of the CDR3 is TGTGCCAGCCAAACGGAGGGCACAGATACGCAGTATTTT.

This clonotype was counted only a few times. The chain carries TRBV7-2 and TRBJ1-6; the match to TRBD1 covers 9 bases. The CDR3 is 18 residues long. Germline assignment: CDR1 SGHTA and CDR2 FQGNSA. The V segment lost 6 bases and the J segment 5 bases; nucleotides outside the gene matches: 14. The CDR3, as DNA: TGTGCCAGCAGTTACCGGGACAGGGCGCAATGGGATAATTCACCCCTCCACTTT. Encoded protein: CASSYRDRAQWDNSPLHF. Combining the CDR3 with reference TRBV7-2 and TRBJ1-6 gives the whole variable domain GAGVSQSPSNKVTEKGKDVELRCDPISGHTALYWYRQSLGQGLEFLIYFQGNSAPDKSGLPSDRFSAERTGGSVSTLTIQRTQQEDSAVYLCASSYRDRAQWDNSPLHFGNGTRLTVT.

The chain combines TRBV10-3 with TRBJ2-3; 12 bases are shared with TRBD1. The V gene end was trimmed by 5 bases and the J gene end by 8 bases; junction bases not matched to a gene: 11. Per germline, CDR1 ENHRY and CDR2 SYGVKD. CDR3 length equals 16 residues. In DNA, the CDR3 is TGTGCCATCAGTTCCCCGGGACAGGGGGCTTCCGGTACGCAGTATTTT. Residues: CAISSPGQGASGTQYF.

The chain uses TRBV2 and TRBJ2-5, with D hard to call. The CDR3 totals 16 residues. Germline CDR1 and CDR2: SNHLY and FYNNEI. V was shortened by 4 bases and J by 1 base, with 16 bases between the two germline ends. For the CDR3, the DNA is TGTGCCAGCAGTGTAGGTGGAATCAAGATCCAAGAGACCCAGTACTTC. Its protein product is CASSVGGIKIQETQYF.

The chain has TRBV9 and TRBJ2-3; D tentatively fits TRBD1 or TRBD2 (6 bases each). This CDR3 is built from 15 residues. Germline V gives CDR1 SGDLS, CDR2 YYNGEE. V lost 0 bases and J 2 bases, leaving 10 bases between the germline ends. The CDR3 region is CASSVVGGTTDTQYF. Written as DNA, the CDR3 is TGTGCCAGCAGCGTAGTCGGGGGCACCACAGATACGCAGTATTTT.

This CDR3 reads CASRTAPNTEAFF. Here the CDR3 DNA reads TGTGCCAGCCGGACAGCCCCGAACACTGAAGCTTTCTTT. The V gene is TRBV19, the J gene TRBJ1-1, with D perhaps TRBD1 (6 bases). V was pared by 9 bases and J by 1 base, with 12 bases between. The CDR3 has 13 amino acids. From germline, CDR1 is LNHDA and CDR2 SQIVND (reference sequence).

CDR3 region: CSVELSTEAFF. The CDR3 region has the DNA TGCAGCGTTGAATTGTCGACTGAAGCTTTCTTT. The chain recombines TRBV29-1 with TRBJ1-1; D gene ambiguous. The V gene's germline CDR1 is SQVTM and CDR2 ANQGSEA. V lost 2 bases and J 5 bases, leaving 6 bases between the germline ends. The CDR3 contains 11 residues.

CDR3: CASSFSFGRGEETQYF. The DNA of the CDR3 is TGTGCCAGCAGCTTTTCCTTCGGCCGTGGGGAGGAGACCCAGTACTTC. The V and J genes are TRBV28 and TRBJ2-5; tentative D call: TRBD2 (5 bases). There are 16 residues in the CDR3. Per germline, CDR1 MDHEN and CDR2 SYDVKM. The V end was cut by 6 bases, the J end by 5 bases, with 22 bases between.

The chain is built from TRBV11-2 and TRBJ2-1; D possibly corresponds to TRBD2 (5 bases). The V and J ends lost 3 bases and 7 bases respectively, with 16 bases between them. CDR3 length equals 15 residues. From germline, CDR1 is SGHAT and CDR2 FQNNGV. CDR3 sequence reads: CASSFRGWEKNEQFF. As DNA, the CDR3 is TGTGCCAGCAGCTTCCGAGGGTGGGAAAAAAATGAGCAGTTCTTC.

This clonotype has a count of ten or more. The chain recombines TRBV27 with TRBJ2-1; D is undetermined. V lost 3 bases, J lost 8 bases, and 5 bases lay in between. CDR1 is MNHEY, CDR2 SMNVEV, per germline (reference sequence). The CDR3 has 11 residues. The CDR3: CASSFGDEQFF. DNA of the CDR3: TGTGCCAGCAGTTTTGGGGATGAGCAGTTCTTC.

V gene TRBV5-1 combines with J gene TRBJ1-5; possibly TRBD1 for D (5 bases). CDR1 and CDR2 (germline): SGHRS, YFSETQ. V was shortened by 0 bases and J by 4 bases, with 14 bases between the two germline ends. There are 16 residues in the CDR3. The CDR3: CASSLGPGRWNQPQHF. The DNA of the CDR3 is TGCGCCAGCAGCTTGGGGCCAGGGAGGTGGAATCAGCCCCAGCATTTT.

V and J are TRBV29-1 and TRBJ2-7, with 10 bases matching TRBD2. CDR3 length: 16 amino acids. The V segment lost 5 bases and the J segment 0 bases; nucleotides outside the gene matches: 10. CDR1 is SQVTM and CDR2 is ANQGSEA in the germline V gene. CDR3 region: CSVLRASGGSSYEQYF. CDR3 in DNA: TGCAGCGTTTTGAGGGCTAGCGGGGGCAGCTCCTACGAGCAGTACTTC.

In this sample, this clonotype turned up once. The V gene is TRBV9, the J gene TRBJ2-5, with TRBD2 matching 8 bases. Gene TRBJ2-7 matches the end of the DNA better, so the J call may be wrong. Per the germline V gene, CDR1 is SGDLS and CDR2 is YYNGEE. The CDR3 spans 15 residues. CDR3 in DNA: TGTGCCAGCAGCCCGGGAGGGTACAGGGCCGGCGAGCAGTACTTC. It specifies CASSPGGYRAGEQYF.

This clonotype was seen more than once but under ten times. The genes are TRBV12-3 or TRBV12-4 and TRBJ1-2; possible D gene TRBD1, 5 bases. Trimming removed 3 bases from V and 7 bases from J, with 12 bases in between. The CDR3 has 13 amino acids. This CDR3 is CASSFQGSTGYTF. The CDR3 nucleotides are TGTGCCAGCAGTTTCCAGGGTAGTACTGGCTACACCTTC.

This clonotype was counted once. The rearrangement links TRBV7-6 to TRBJ1-2, with D possibly being TRBD1 (5 bases). The CDR3 runs to 15 residues. Germline CDR1 SGHVS, CDR2 FNYEAQ. V shed 5 bases and J shed 8 bases, with 21 bases lying between them. The CDR3 DNA reads TGTGCCAGCAGCCAGCAGCAGGGCGGGGCGGAGGGCTACACCTTC. This sequence encodes CASSQQQGGAEGYTF.

The J gene is TRBJ2-3, the V gene TRBV27; D is ambiguous. V shed 6 bases and J shed 2 bases, with 21 bases lying between them. The CDR3 extends over 17 amino acids. Per germline, CDR1 MNHEY and CDR2 SMNVEV (reference sequence). This CDR3 reads CASSTNVGPLNTDTQYF. The CDR3 DNA sequence: TGTGCCAGCAGCACCAATGTCGGGCCCCTAAACACAGATACGCAGTATTTT.

This chain links TRBV6-1 with TRBJ2-1; unclear D gene. The CDR3 totals 14 residues. Deletions cut 7 bases from V and 2 bases from J, with 12 bases between. Germline V gene data show CDR1 as MNHNS and CDR2 as SASEGT. CDR3 in amino acids: CASNLGNPYNEQFF. The CDR3 DNA reads as TGTGCCAGCAACCTAGGGAACCCCTACAATGAGCAGTTCTTC.